This record concerns one TCR beta chain sequence. Its target is not known. The record originates from a study of cytomegalovirus exposure and HLA in healthy donors. On the study more broadly: Most genotyped donors, 81% of some 400, had Caucasian-associated genetic ancestry.

There are 14 residues in the CDR3. The germline gives CDR1 SGHTA, CDR2 FQGTGA. J gave up 7 bases and V 5 bases, and 2 bases lay outside the gene matches. Study findings and constraints: Investigators reported 150 to 200 TCR beta chains as tied to cytomegalovirus. The analysis excluded some indistinguishable V segments, including TRBV6-2 and TRBV6-3.

13 Jbeta primers and 60 Vbeta primers were used for the PCR. Profiled with immunoSEQ multiplex PCR; TCRdb holds only in-frame clones, not every one. Of around 110,000 clones listed, around three quarters are singletons. This receptor was obtained from a woman between 18 and 29 years old in good health and CMV-seropositive. The chain uses TRBV7-3 and TRBJ1-6; 10 nucleotides match TRBD1. Sequenced material: PBMCs. CDR3 sequence reads: CASSRGQGNSPLHF. The DNA for the CDR3 is TGTGCCAGCAGCCGGGGACAGGGGAATTCACCCCTCCACTTT.